The 18 T cell receptor beta chains in this list originate from one sample, sequenced in a study of post-analysis software for immune sequencing data. cDNA libraries of TCR beta carried unique molecular identifiers. TCRdb reanalysed the PCR reads using MiXCR and keeps one entry per CDR3 protein. There are about 680,000 distinct CDR3 sequences in the sample; around 60% occur only once, and about 11% lies in the top ten. Study-wide findings and caveats: Several TRBV segments occurring more often in patients than controls included TRBV5-6, TRBV5-1 and TRBV20-1.

Antigens for these TCRs are unknown. Sequenced: blood. The receptors derive from a girl aged 2 to 10 with multiple sclerosis.

The rearrangement links TRBV12-5 to TRBJ1-4; unclear D gene. The length of the CDR3 is 11 residues. V gave up 2 bases and J gave up 5 bases, with 0 bases separating them. Germline V gene lookup returns CDR1 LGHNT and CDR2 FRNRAP. The CDR3 bases are TGTGCTAGTGGTTTGAATGAAAAACTGTTTTTT. Translation: CASGLNEKLFF.

The chain couples TRBV7-2 to TRBJ2-5; no clear D gene. Trimming left V 5 bases short and J 5 bases short, with 18 bases between. Germline V gene sequence: CDR1 SGHTA, CDR2 FQGNSA. This CDR3 has 15 residues. Here the CDR3 DNA reads TGTGCCAGCAGCACAGATTTGCATCCTGGGGAGACCCAGTACTTC. It codes for CASSTDLHPGETQYF.

There are many counts of this clonotype. The genes are TRBV29-1 and TRBJ2-7, with D perhaps matching TRBD1 (6 bases). Trimming took 5 bases from V and 3 from J, leaving 8 bases between them. The CDR3 has 11 amino acids. The germline V gene encodes CDR1 SQVTM and CDR2 ANQGSEA. The CDR3 here is CSVRGGYEQYF. The DNA for the CDR3 is TGCAGCGTTAGAGGGGGCTACGAGCAGTACTTC.

V is TRBV7-9 and J is TRBJ2-5, with 8 bases fitting TRBD1. The ends lost 0 bases at V and 10 bases at J; junction bases unmatched: 13. Germline CDR1 reads SEHNR; CDR2 reads FQNEAQ (reference sequence). The CDR3 covers 16 residues. The chain's CDR3 is CASSLAVQGGRRGQYF. CDR3 coding DNA: TGTGCCAGCAGCTTAGCGGTACAGGGGGGAAGGAGGGGCCAGTACTTC.

The chain uses TRBV3-1 and TRBJ2-7, with 7 bases that match TRBD2. The J call may be in error: the DNA end matches TRBJ2-5 better. The germline gives CDR1 LGHDT, CDR2 YNNKEL (reference sequence). The CDR3 contains 15 residues. Here the CDR3 reads CASSPYTSVMETQYF. The CDR3 DNA is TGTGCCAGCAGCCCGTATACTAGCGTCATGGAGACCCAGTACTTC.

This clonotype was counted between two and nine times. This chain connects TRBV7-9 to TRBJ2-7; weak D call: TRBD2 (5 bases). The CDR3 extends over 15 amino acids. Trimming removed 5 bases at V and 5 bases at J, with 19 bases between. Germline V gene sequence: CDR1 SEHNR, CDR2 FQNEAQ (reference sequence). The CDR3 region has the DNA TGTGCCAGCAGCCCCCCGGTAGCGAGACCCGACGAGCAGTACTTC. This codes for CASSPPVARPDEQYF.

This clonotype was found a few times. The chain joins TRBV12-3 or TRBV12-4 to TRBJ1-2, with 9 bases aligning to TRBD1. The CDR3 length is 14 residues. V dropped 3 bases and J dropped 8; count of bases not matched to a gene: 7. The CDR3 here is CASSFGGTGYGYTF. The CDR3 DNA follows: TGTGCCAGCAGTTTTGGGGGGACAGGGTACGGCTACACCTTC.

There are a few counts of this clonotype. The chain carries TRBV21-1 and TRBJ2-5; the DNA was not compared with TRBD1, the D call given in the table. TRBV21-1 is marked as a pseudogene. There are 12 residues in the CDR3. Written as DNA, the CDR3 is TGTGCCAGCAGCCCCCTGAAAGAGACCCAGTACTTC. This encodes CASSPLKETQYF.

V is TRBV12-3 or TRBV12-4 and J is TRBJ2-7; 8 positions match TRBD2. This CDR3 is built from 14 residues. With V trimmed by 5 bases and J by 7 bases, 10 bases remained unmatched. CDR3 residues: CASSPSGRAGEQYF. For the CDR3, the DNA is TGTGCCAGCAGTCCCAGCGGGAGAGCAGGGGAGCAGTACTTC.

In this sample, this clonotype turned up a few times. The rearrangement joins TRBV12-3 or TRBV12-4 to TRBJ2-4, with D perhaps matching TRBD1 (5 bases). Deletions cut 10 bases from V and 1 base from J, with 17 bases between. This CDR3 has 15 residues. The CDR3 nucleotides read TGTGCCACCACCAGGGTCTCGAAGGCCAAAAACATTCAGTACTTC. It translates to CATTRVSKAKNIQYF.

This chain connects TRBV6-1 to TRBJ1-2, with D unclear. V dropped 5 bases and J dropped 5 bases, with 15 bases sitting between them. CDR3 length: 14 residues. Germline loops: CDR1 MNHNS, CDR2 SASEGT. The CDR3 nucleotides read TGTGCCAGCAGTCCTACCGTAAGGGATTATGGCTACACCTTC. It specifies CASSPTVRDYGYTF.

The chain couples TRBV11-2 to TRBJ2-3; tentative D call: TRBD2 (6 bases). There are 16 residues in the CDR3. The ends were cut back, 4 bases at V and 4 bases at J, with 18 bases in the middle. Per the germline V gene, CDR1 is SGHAT and CDR2 is FQNNGV. CDR3 DNA sequence: TGTGCCAGCAGCTCGGACCCGGGACTGGGGGCAGATACGCAGTATTTT. Amino acid sequence: CASSSDPGLGADTQYF.

This clonotype has a handful of counts. The CDR3 sequence is CASSSEGLATGVRGGTQYF. The DNA for the CDR3 is TGTGCCAGCAGCTCAGAGGGGCTAGCGACCGGGGTGCGAGGAGGTACGCAGTATTTT. The chain joins TRBV3-1 to TRBJ2-3; D possibly corresponds to TRBD2 (6 bases). The CDR3 is 19 amino acids. Germline CDR1 LGHDT, CDR2 YNNKEL (reference sequence). V was trimmed by 5 bases and J by 8 bases, leaving 32 bases between them.

The chain is built from TRBV12-3 or TRBV12-4 and TRBJ1-1; D unresolved. The CDR3 has 13 residues. With 6 bases removed from V and 0 bases from J, the gap between germline ends came to 8 bases. The CDR3 is CASSLLMNTEAFF. Written as DNA, the CDR3 is TGTGCCAGCAGCCTACTTATGAACACTGAAGCTTTCTTT.

J is TRBJ2-1 and V is TRBV2, with no clear D. Germline V gene sequence: CDR1 SNHLY, CDR2 FYNNEI. The V end lost 7 bases, the J end lost 8 bases, and 18 bases lay between the germline ends. The CDR3 contains 14 residues. In DNA form, the CDR3 reads TGTGCCAGCACTATCCCGCAGTTGGGCGATGAGCAGTTCTTC. Residues: CASTIPQLGDEQFF.

This sequence joins TRBV20-1 and TRBJ2-4; no definite D call. From germline, CDR1 is DFQATT and CDR2 SNEGSKA (reference sequence). The CDR3 length is 12 residues. Trimming removed 6 bases at V and 10 bases at J, with 16 bases between. CDR3 sequence (DNA): TGCAGTGCCGTGGACCGGCCGGAGATTCAGTACTTC. This translates into CSAVDRPEIQYF.

The genes are TRBV11-2 and TRBJ1-1, with D uncertain. Germline CDR1 is SGHAT and CDR2 is FQNNGV. V was clipped by 0 bases and J by 6 bases, with 5 bases between them. The length of the CDR3 is 12 residues. The CDR3, as DNA: TGTGCCAGCAGCTTAGATACAGCTGAAGCTTTCTTT. Amino acid sequence: CASSLDTAEAFF.

V gene TRBV7-9 combines with J gene TRBJ2-3, with TRBD2 matching over 7 bases. The length of the CDR3 is 14 residues. The V gene's germline CDR1 is SEHNR and CDR2 FQNEAQ (reference sequence). With 8 bases clipped from V and 2 bases from J, the junction kept 7 bases outside the gene matches. The CDR3 region is CASGRGVDTDTQYF. In DNA form, the CDR3 reads TGTGCCAGCGGTCGGGGGGTCGACACAGATACGCAGTATTTT.